This passage covers 22 T cell receptor beta chains from one sample sequenced in a study of T cell repertoires in ileal Crohn's disease. The data were produced by immunoSEQ multiplex PCR, yet TCRdb's version contains in-frame clones alone and is incomplete. Of 30,000 or so clones in the sample, about three quarters were seen once. Input material: ileal tissue. These receptors all stem from an adult with Crohn's disease.

This chain uses TRBV18 with TRBJ1-2; the match to TRBD1 covers 7 bases. V dropped 8 bases and J dropped 6; count of bases not matched to a gene: 6. This CDR3 contains 12 residues. CDR1 KGHSH and CDR2 LQKENI come from the germline V gene. For the CDR3, the DNA is TGTGCCAGCCCTTCGACAGGGAATGGCTACACCTTC. As protein: CASPSTGNGYTF. Looking up the rest from reference TRBV18 and TRBJ1-2 gives the full variable domain: NAGVMQNPRHLVRRRGQEARLRCSPMKGHSHVYWYRQLPEEGLKFMVYLQKENIIDESGMPKERFSAEFPKEGPSILRIQQVVRGDSAAYFCASPSTGNGYTFGSGTRLTVV.

This clone was recorded a few times. V usage is TRBV27 and J usage is TRBJ2-3, with a possible D match to TRBD1 (6 bases). Germline assignment: CDR1 MNHEY and CDR2 SMNVEV (reference sequence). The V and J ends lost 3 bases and 0 bases respectively, with 13 bases between them. The CDR3 runs to 16 residues. In nucleotides, the CDR3 is TGTGCCAGCAGTTTCGGGACACGTTTCAGCACAGATACGCAGTATTTT. Its translation is CASSFGTRFSTDTQYF.

This clone was seen only a few times. The gene calls are TRBV6-5 and TRBJ1-2; TRBD1 aligns across 9 bases. Germline V lookup: CDR1 MNHEY, CDR2 SVGAGI. The CDR3 is 12 amino acids. V shed 5 bases and J 9 bases; nucleotides not matched to a gene: 4. This CDR3 reads CASSGTGKSYTF. In nucleotides, the CDR3 is TGTGCCAGCAGTGGGACAGGGAAGAGCTACACCTTC.

CDR3 amino acids: CASSLGRHNQPQHF. The DNA for the CDR3 is TGTGCCAGCAGCTTGGGCAGGCACAATCAGCCCCAGCATTTT. The chain carries TRBV5-6 and TRBJ1-5, with D uncertain. Between the trimmed V and J ends, which lost 0 bases and 3 bases, there was a span of 7 bases. Germline V gives CDR1 SGHDT, CDR2 YYEEEE. There are 14 residues in the CDR3.

This chain links TRBV5-6 with TRBJ2-7; TRBD1 agrees at 9 bases. Trimming cost V 5 bases and J 4 bases; bases outside gene matches: 10. This CDR3 is 15 amino acids long. Germline CDR1 reads SGHDT; CDR2 reads YYEEEE. This chain's CDR3 is CASSWTGEVQYEQYF. CDR3 DNA sequence: TGTGCCAGCAGTTGGACAGGGGAGGTTCAATACGAGCAGTACTTC.

The V gene is TRBV4-3, the J gene TRBJ1-1, with 7 bases matching TRBD1. The CDR3 is 15 residues long. V shed 1 base, J shed 11 bases, and the junction held 13 bases outside the gene matches. Germline CDR1 LGHNA, CDR2 YSLEER. The CDR3 is CASSQALRDSWGAFF. The CDR3 nucleotides are TGCGCCAGCAGCCAAGCACTCCGGGACAGCTGGGGGGCTTTCTTT.

This chain links TRBV4-3 with TRBJ2-2, with TRBD2 matching over 11 bases. The germline CDR1 and CDR2 sequences are LGHNA and YSLEER. The CDR3 has 18 amino acids. Losses at the gene ends were 3 bases for V and 3 bases for J; bases not matched to a gene: 9. The CDR3 protein is CASSHPGTSGTHTGELFF. The CDR3 nucleotides read TGCGCCAGCAGCCACCCCGGGACTAGCGGCACACACACCGGGGAGCTGTTTTTT.

This chain connects TRBV7-8 to TRBJ1-1; 8 bases agree with TRBD1. CDR1 and CDR2 (germline): SGHVS, FQNEAQ. V gave up 5 bases and J gave up 7 bases; unmatched junction bases: 9. CDR3 length: 14 amino acids. The CDR3 DNA reads TGTGCCAGCAGCCCACCGGGACAGGCGTTTGAAGCTTTCTTT. Its protein is CASSPPGQAFEAFF.

The chain joins TRBV9 to TRBJ2-5; 9 bases match TRBD2. V trimming: 0 bases; J trimming: 4 bases; junction bases outside the gene matches: 7. The length of the CDR3 is 16 residues. The V gene's germline CDR1 is SGDLS and CDR2 YYNGEE. In DNA form, the CDR3 reads TGTGCCAGCAGCGTAGGAAATAGCGGGGGTACAGAGACCCAGTACTTC. Protein sequence: CASSVGNSGGTETQYF. Filled out from reference TRBV9 and TRBJ2-5, the complete variable domain reads DSGVTQTPKHLITATGQRVTLRCSPRSGDLSVYWYQQSLDQGLQFLIQYYNGEERAKGNILERFSAQQFPDLHSELNLSSLELGDSALYFCASSVGNSGGTETQYFGPGTRLLVL.

This chain links TRBV5-1 with TRBJ2-5; 10 nucleotides match TRBD2. After removal of 2 bases from V and 5 bases from J, the junction contained 15 bases not matched to a gene. Germline CDR1 is SGHRS and CDR2 is YFSETQ. This CDR3 has 18 residues. CDR3 residues: CASSFETSGATRLETQYF. The CDR3 DNA reads TGCGCCAGCAGCTTCGAAACTAGCGGGGCGACGAGGCTCGAGACCCAGTACTTC.

The chain joins TRBV18 to TRBJ1-6; 7 bases match TRBD1. Germline V gene data show CDR1 as KGHSH and CDR2 as LQKENI. The CDR3 length is 17 residues. J lost 10 bases, V lost 6 bases, and 18 bases had no gene match. CDR3 in DNA: TGTGCCAGCTCGCAGCCCCCACAGGGGATCGGGCTCTCACCCCTCCACTTT. This codes for CASSQPPQGIGLSPLHF.

The CDR3 protein is CASSFREADGELFF. The DNA of the CDR3 is TGCGCCAGCAGCTTCCGGGAAGCGGATGGGGAGCTGTTTTTT. The genes are TRBV5-1 and TRBJ2-2; TRBD2 might be the D (5 bases). There are 14 residues in the CDR3. Germline lookup yields CDR1 SGHRS and CDR2 YFSETQ. Trimming shortened V by 2 bases and J by 8 bases, and 13 bases separated the two germline ends.

This chain links TRBV5-1 with TRBJ2-2; tentatively, D is TRBD1 (6 bases). V was shortened by 4 bases and J by 7 bases, with 17 bases between the two germline ends. From germline, CDR1 is SGHRS and CDR2 YFSETQ. CDR3 size: 15 residues. The CDR3 reads CASSPLDRRSGELFF. The CDR3 DNA reads TGCGCCAGCAGCCCCTTGGACAGACGAAGCGGGGAGCTGTTTTTT.

The gene calls are TRBV6-5 and TRBJ1-2, with D possibly being TRBD1 (5 bases). The germline gives CDR1 MNHEY, CDR2 SVGAGI. The V and J ends lost 6 bases and 3 bases respectively, with 11 bases between them. CDR3 length: 13 residues. The CDR3: CASSLTGYYGYTF. The CDR3 nucleotides read TGTGCCAGCAGCCTCACAGGCTACTATGGCTACACCTTC.

The chain joins TRBV6-5 to TRBJ1-1, with 7 bases aligning to TRBD1. Trimming took 4 bases from V and 3 from J; bases not matched to a gene: 5. Germline loops: CDR1 MNHEY, CDR2 SVGAGI. The CDR3 covers 14 residues. This CDR3 is CASSSGTEYTEAFF. DNA for the CDR3: TGTGCCAGCAGTTCCGGGACAGAATACACTGAAGCTTTCTTT.

This chain connects TRBV9 to TRBJ2-3; the D gene is possibly TRBD2 (6 bases). The CDR3 consists of 13 residues. Germline values: CDR1 SGDLS, CDR2 YYNGEE. Trimming stripped 0 bases from V and 5 bases from J, with 7 bases between. The CDR3 nucleotides read TGTGCCAGCAGCGTAGGGGAGGAAGATACGCAGTATTTT. This encodes CASSVGEEDTQYF. Full variable domain (outside the CDR3, taken from reference TRBV9 and TRBJ2-3): DSGVTQTPKHLITATGQRVTLRCSPRSGDLSVYWYQQSLDQGLQFLIQYYNGEERAKGNILERFSAQQFPDLHSELNLSSLELGDSALYFCASSVGEEDTQYFGPGTRLTVL.

The chain has TRBV27 and TRBJ1-6; the D gene is possibly TRBD1 (6 bases). The CDR3 covers 14 residues. Trimming cost V 6 bases and J 9 bases, with 15 bases left between them. The V gene's germline CDR1 is MNHEY and CDR2 SMNVEV (reference sequence). The CDR3 protein is CASSRDIPLSPLHF. DNA of the CDR3: TGTGCCAGCAGCCGGGACATTCCTCTTTCACCCCTCCACTTT.

The CDR3 protein is CASSSSGTANQPQHF. DNA for the CDR3: TGTGCCAGCAGTTCGTCAGGGACAGCGAATCAGCCCCAGCATTTT. The V and J genes are TRBV6-5 and TRBJ1-5, with 7 bases aligning to TRBD1. The CDR3 spans 15 residues. The germline gives CDR1 MNHEY, CDR2 SVGAGI. V lost 4 bases, J lost 4 bases, and 7 bases stayed unmatched.

This clone was observed a few times. This chain uses TRBV10-3 with TRBJ2-7; 8 bases align to TRBD1. The ends lost 4 bases at V and 3 bases at J; junction bases unmatched: 5. CDR1 and CDR2 (germline): ENHRY, SYGVKD. CDR3 size: 14 residues. The CDR3, as DNA: TGTGCCATCAGTGGCGGGACAGGCATCTACGAGCAGTACTTC. This encodes CAISGGTGIYEQYF.

The J gene is TRBJ2-7, the V gene TRBV9; 8 bases map to TRBD1. V shed 3 bases and J 2 bases; nucleotides not matched to a gene: 7. The CDR3 length is 15 residues. Germline-derived CDR1 and CDR2 are SGDLS and YYNGEE. The CDR3 loop reads CASSARTGTTYEQYF. CDR3 bases: TGTGCCAGCAGCGCCCGGACAGGGACCACCTACGAGCAGTACTTC.

This sequence joins TRBV6-6 and TRBJ1-2; 7 bases are a match to TRBD1. CDR3 size: 14 residues. With 2 bases clipped from V and 7 bases from J, the junction kept 7 bases outside the gene matches. Germline V CDR1 and CDR2: MNHNY, SVGAGI (reference sequence). CDR3 loop: CASSYLGTEGGYTF. DNA for the CDR3: TGTGCCAGCAGTTACCTTGGGACAGAAGGTGGCTACACCTTC.

This chain connects TRBV5-5 to TRBJ2-2; 11 nucleotides align to TRBD1. Unmatched junction bases numbered 4, after V lost 4 bases and J lost 5 bases. The germline V gene has CDR1 SGHKS and CDR2 YYEKEE (reference sequence). This CDR3 comprises 15 residues. The CDR3 protein is CASSPGQGVTGELFF. The CDR3 region has the DNA TGTGCCAGCAGCCCGGGACAGGGGGTGACCGGGGAGCTGTTTTTT.